These 20 T cell receptor beta chains came from one sample sequenced in a study of blood T cell repertoires in COVID-19. Assay used: immunoSEQ multiplex PCR; TCRdb lists only in-frame clones, some missing. Among 180,000 or so clones, around 80% were seen once, and the ten largest hold approximately 10%. The sequenced sample was PBMCs or T cells enriched from blood (not recorded which). The receptors shown here come from a middle-aged man who had recovered from COVID-19.

The chain employs TRBV20-1 and TRBJ2-3; no firm D call. The CDR3 consists of 11 residues. The V gene lost 3 bases and the J gene lost 5 bases, with 6 bases spanning the gap. The germline V gene has CDR1 DFQATT and CDR2 SNEGSKA (reference sequence). In DNA, the CDR3 is TGCAGTGCTAGGTCCAAAGATACGCAGTATTTT. Residues: CSARSKDTQYF.

This clone was detected a few times. The rearrangement links TRBV20-1 to TRBJ1-5; D gene uncertain. Germline V gene sequence: CDR1 DFQATT, CDR2 SNEGSKA (reference sequence). The CDR3 contains 14 residues. V was shortened by 3 bases and J by 4 bases, with 13 bases between the two germline ends. CDR3: CSASVVADNQPQHF. DNA for the CDR3: TGCAGTGCTAGTGTCGTGGCGGATAATCAGCCCCAGCATTTT.

The rearrangement uses TRBV28 and TRBJ1-1; 9 nucleotides agree with TRBD1. The CDR3 is 18 residues long. Per germline, CDR1 MDHEN and CDR2 SYDVKM. J was trimmed by 0 bases and V by 5 bases; bases with no gene match: 13. This CDR3 is CASSDLPGQGRMNTEAFF. CDR3 bases: TGTGCCAGCAGTGATCTACCGGGACAGGGAAGAATGAACACTGAAGCTTTCTTT.

This clone has more than one count but fewer than ten. This rearrangement joins TRBV18 to TRBJ2-7; 7 bases are a match to TRBD1. V was clipped by 4 bases and J by 5 bases; unmatched bases: 8. This CDR3 comprises 14 residues. Germline CDR1 is KGHSH and CDR2 is LQKENI. The CDR3 sequence is CASSLRQGKDEQYF. CDR3 DNA sequence: TGTGCCAGCTCACTGAGACAGGGAAAGGACGAGCAGTACTTC. Variable domain in full (rest from reference TRBV18 and TRBJ2-7): NAGVMQNPRHLVRRRGQEARLRCSPMKGHSHVYWYRQLPEEGLKFMVYLQKENIIDESGMPKERFSAEFPKEGPSILRIQQVVRGDSAAYFCASSLRQGKDEQYFGPGTRLTVT.

V gene TRBV6-6 combines with J gene TRBJ2-2; 7 bases align to TRBD2. The V gene's germline CDR1 is MNHNY and CDR2 SVGAGI (reference sequence). V was pared by 5 bases and J by 6 bases, with 3 bases of the junction left unmatched. This CDR3 comprises 13 residues. The CDR3 nucleotides read TGTGCCAGCAGTAAGACTAGCCCCGGGGAGCTGTTTTTT. Translated, it gives CASSKTSPGELFF.

The V and J genes are TRBV6-5 and TRBJ1-2; possibly TRBD1 for D (6 bases). The CDR3 contains 14 residues. Germline loops: CDR1 MNHEY, CDR2 SVGAGI. V was clipped by 7 bases and J by 4 bases, with 16 bases between them. The CDR3 bases are TGTGCCAGCACGGACAGAGCTGTAAGCTATGGCTACACCTTC. Translated, it gives CASTDRAVSYGYTF.

The V call is TRBV3-1 (or the pseudogene TRBV3-2), the J call TRBJ1-1, with 10 bases that match TRBD1. After removal of 5 bases from V and 5 bases from J, the junction contained 17 bases not matched to a gene. Germline loops: CDR1 LGHDT, CDR2 YNNKEL (reference sequence). The CDR3 is made up of 18 amino acids. CDR3 nucleotides: TGTGCCAGCAGCTGGAGGGAACCGACAGGGGGCTCGGTAACTGAAGCTTTCTTT. It specifies CASSWREPTGGSVTEAFF.

The chain uses TRBV9 and TRBJ2-5, with 10 bases that match TRBD1. Germline CDR1 SGDLS, CDR2 YYNGEE. The V and J ends lost 2 bases and 1 base, in that order; junction bases with no gene match: 2. This CDR3 contains 15 residues. The CDR3 DNA sequence: TGTGCCAGCAGCGTCGGACAGGGGGGCCAAGAGACCCAGTACTTC. Residues: CASSVGQGGQETQYF.

This clone has more than one count but fewer than ten. This chain's CDR3 is CASSRPGQGAYEQYF. CDR3 coding DNA: TGTGCCAGCAGCCGACCGGGACAGGGGGCCTACGAGCAGTACTTC. This rearrangement joins TRBV2 to TRBJ2-7; 11 bases are shared with TRBD1. This CDR3 spans 15 amino acids. V trimming: 6 bases; J trimming: 2 bases; junction bases outside the gene matches: 6. The germline gives CDR1 SNHLY, CDR2 FYNNEI.

The chain couples TRBV28 to TRBJ1-1; D gene unclear. The V gene lost 2 bases and the J gene lost 1 base, with 17 bases spanning the gap. CDR1 MDHEN and CDR2 SYDVKM come from the germline V gene. The CDR3 runs to 17 residues. CDR3 residues: CASSLAGDMRRNTEAFF. As DNA, the CDR3 is TGTGCCAGCAGTTTAGCCGGGGATATGAGGCGGAACACTGAAGCTTTCTTT.

J is TRBJ2-3 and V is TRBV4-1; 9 bases line up with TRBD2. J lost 5 bases, V lost 0 bases, and 3 bases had no gene match. Germline V lookup: CDR1 MGHRA, CDR2 YSYEKL. The CDR3 is made up of 15 amino acids. The CDR3 spells CASSQDGAGGDTQYF. CDR3 DNA: TGCGCCAGCAGCCAAGACGGAGCGGGGGGAGATACGCAGTATTTT.

In its sample, this clone was seen once. This chain links TRBV5-5 with TRBJ2-5; 9 nucleotides align to TRBD1. The V and J ends lost 4 bases and 5 bases, in that order; junction bases with no gene match: 15. Per the germline V gene, CDR1 is SGHKS and CDR2 is YYEKEE (reference sequence). This CDR3 is 17 amino acids long. The CDR3 sequence is CASSPLGRGQGGETQYF. CDR3 sequence (DNA): TGTGCCAGCAGCCCTTTGGGGAGGGGACAGGGAGGGGAGACCCAGTACTTC.

V is TRBV10-3 and J is TRBJ2-1; 9 bases line up with TRBD1. The CDR3 has 13 amino acids. With V trimmed by 8 bases and J by 5 bases, 4 bases remained unmatched. Germline CDR1 ENHRY, CDR2 SYGVKD. DNA for the CDR3: TGTGCCATCCTCGGACAGGGGAACAATGAGCAGTTCTTC. This gives the protein CAILGQGNNEQFF.

This sequence joins TRBV5-1 and TRBJ2-7, with TRBD2 as a possible D gene (5 bases). The V and J ends lost 1 base and 0 bases respectively, with 17 bases between them. The V gene's germline CDR1 is SGHRS and CDR2 YFSETQ. This CDR3 is 17 amino acids long. DNA for the CDR3: TGCGCCAGCAGCTTGTTATCCCAGCGGATAAACTCCTACGAGCAGTACTTC. This translates into CASSLLSQRINSYEQYF.

The chain carries TRBV18 and TRBJ2-3; tentatively, D is TRBD1 (5 bases). The CDR3 is made up of 12 amino acids. Germline CDR1 and CDR2: KGHSH and LQKENI. Trimming stripped 4 bases from V and 8 bases from J, with 10 bases between. DNA of the CDR3: TGTGCCAGCTCACGGGGCGAGTCTACGCAGTATTTT. As protein: CASSRGESTQYF.

Ten or more counts support this clone. The V gene is TRBV29-1, the J gene TRBJ1-1; TRBD1 matches at 7 bases. CDR1 and CDR2 (germline): SQVTM, ANQGSEA. The CDR3 totals 12 residues. Unmatched junction bases numbered 6, after V lost 7 bases and J lost 4 bases. CDR3: CSGSQGTTEAFF. The CDR3 nucleotides read TGCAGCGGTTCACAGGGGACCACTGAAGCTTTCTTT.

The chain links TRBV4-1 to TRBJ2-5; the match to TRBD2 covers 7 bases. The CDR3 runs 16 residues. V trimming: 6 bases; J trimming: 5 bases; junction bases outside the gene matches: 15. Per the germline V gene, CDR1 is MGHRA and CDR2 is YSYEKL. The CDR3 spells CASSLEASGPRETQYF. The CDR3 DNA reads as TGCGCCAGCAGTCTAGAGGCTAGCGGCCCGAGGGAGACCCAGTACTTC.

This clone was counted between two and nine times. The V gene is TRBV7-8, the J gene TRBJ2-7; D gene ambiguous. Trimming removed 3 bases at V and 0 bases at J, with 12 bases between. This CDR3 contains 15 residues. The germline V gene encodes CDR1 SGHVS and CDR2 FQNEAQ. The CDR3 nucleotides are TGTGCCAGCAGCTTTCGGTCCTTAAGCTCCTACGAGCAGTACTTC. It encodes CASSFRSLSSYEQYF.

V and J are TRBV7-8 and TRBJ1-1, with 7 bases lining up with TRBD1. Germline CDR1 reads SGHVS; CDR2 reads FQNEAQ. V shed 4 bases, J shed 3 bases, and the junction held 8 bases outside the gene matches. This CDR3 is built from 15 residues. The CDR3 DNA reads as TGTGCCAGCAGCTCGACAGGGACGGGGGACACTGAAGCTTTCTTT. It codes for CASSSTGTGDTEAFF.

The V call is TRBV4-1, the J call TRBJ1-5; perhaps TRBD1 as D (6 bases). Germline V gives CDR1 MGHRA, CDR2 YSYEKL. CDR3 size: 17 residues. Between the trimmed V and J ends, which lost 4 bases and 0 bases, there was a span of 16 bases. The CDR3 nucleotides are TGCGCCAGCAGCCGAGAGCCCGGGACATATAGCAATCAGCCCCAGCATTTT. This gives the protein CASSREPGTYSNQPQHF.